Given below is one TCR beta chain in context. Its target is unknown. The PCR ran on 60 Vbeta and 13 Jbeta primers. The protocol was immunoSEQ multiplex PCR, while the TCRdb copy is restricted to in-frame clones and leaves out a portion. The profile shows about 180,000 clones, roughly 87% of them singletons. These data originate in a study of cytomegalovirus exposure and HLA in healthy donors. Study-wide findings and caveats: There were some public TCRs occurring in many donors, but most TCR sequences were rare. Later examination showed HLA-associated TCR beta chains had greater clonal expansion than equally common others. Through in vitro validation, a few CMV-associated chains were shown to be specific for CMV antigens.

Material for sequencing was PBMCs. This receptor was obtained from a woman in her forties or fifties in good health and CMV-seronegative.

CDR3 region: CASSYHGSSYEQYF. For the CDR3, the DNA is TGTGCCAGCAGCTACCATGGGAGCTCCTACGAGCAGTACTTC. V gene TRBV7-2 combines with J gene TRBJ2-7; possibly TRBD2 for D (5 bases). The length of the CDR3 is 14 residues. Germline V gives CDR1 SGHTA, CDR2 FQGNSA. V was pared by 4 bases and J by 0 bases, with 10 bases between. The entire variable domain, with the rest obtained from reference TRBV7-2 and TRBJ2-7, is as follows: GAGVSQSPSNKVTEKGKDVELRCDPISGHTALYWYRQSLGQGLEFLIYFQGNSAPDKSGLPSDRFSAERTGGSVSTLTIQRTQQEDSAVYLCASSYHGSSYEQYFGPGTRLTVT.